The sequence of this T cell receptor beta chain was determined in a study of T cell responses to AZD1222 COVID-19 vaccine. About the study: Some second doses came at about 4 weeks and others at about 12 weeks; these were pooled.

General study results and limits: Clonal diversity was possibly underestimated, and white British individuals and females predominated among donors.

CDR1 GTSNPN and CDR2 SVGIG come from the germline V gene (reference sequence). The CDR3 runs 20 residues. Unmatched junction bases numbered 14, after V lost 0 bases and J lost 0 bases. Points on this clone: Antigen specificity is unknown.

Only in-frame clones appear in the TCRdb table, and some are missing; sequencing was by immunoSEQ multiplex PCR. The table has more than 85,000 clones, 88% seen once; the top ten hold roughly 15%. The chain is built from TRBV30 and TRBJ1-4, with 9 bases that match TRBD1. The source was peripheral blood, collected on day 0 of AZD1222 vaccination. The origin of this receptor is an adult in good health. The CDR3 loop reads CAWSVTPPTGGLATNEKLFF. For the CDR3, the DNA is TGTGCCTGGAGTGTAACCCCTCCAACAGGGGGCCTTGCAACTAATGAAAAACTGTTTTTT.